The 32 T cell receptor beta chains below all came from one sample that was sequenced in a study of neurological immune-mediated disorders. MiXCR was run by TCRdb on the 5' RACE reads, yielding one entry per CDR3 protein. Of roughly 57,000 distinct CDR3 sequences in the sample, 24% were seen once. Stated time point: technical triplicate 2. Source material: PBMCs. All receptors derive from a man aged 55-75 years with HTLV-1-associated myelopathy (HAM/TSP).

About this clonotype itself: Germline and junction disagree at one end, which may indicate a read error. The chain is built from TRBV7-3 and TRBJ1-3, with D unresolved. Germline assignment: CDR1 SGHTA and CDR2 FQGTGA. The CDR3 contains 13 residues. CDR3 nucleotide sequence: TGTGCCAGCAACCTAGCCTCTGGAAATACCATATATTTT. Translation gives CASNLASGNTIYF.

This clonotype was observed a handful of times. The rearrangement uses TRBV5-5 and TRBJ1-1; D gene ambiguous. The CDR3 length is 15 residues. V shed 0 bases and J shed 4 bases, with 13 bases lying between them. In germline, CDR1 is SGHKS, CDR2 YYEKEE (reference sequence). The CDR3 is CASSLGGIGSTEAFF. The DNA of the CDR3 is TGTGCCAGCAGCTTGGGGGGAATTGGGAGCACTGAAGCTTTCTTT.

This clonotype was detected ten times or more. V is TRBV5-1 and J is TRBJ2-1; D gene unclear. Germline V gives CDR1 SGHRS, CDR2 YFSETQ. V was clipped by 0 bases and J by 7 bases, with 11 bases between them. The CDR3 runs 14 residues. CDR3 in DNA: TGCGCCAGCAGCTTGGGGGCGAGACCGAATGAGCAGTTCTTC. Its translation: CASSLGARPNEQFF.

This chain uses TRBV28 with TRBJ2-7, with a tentative D call TRBD2 (6 bases). Germline V gene lookup returns CDR1 MDHEN and CDR2 SYDVKM. The CDR3 is 13 amino acids. With 5 bases removed from V and 5 bases from J, the gap between germline ends came to 13 bases. DNA for the CDR3: TGTGCCAGCAGTCCCCACCCTAGCGACGAGCAGTACTTC. Translating it yields CASSPHPSDEQYF.

This clonotype was seen many times. The chain links TRBV20-1 to TRBJ2-5; TRBD2 aligns across 9 bases. V shed 2 bases and J 7 bases; nucleotides not matched to a gene: 11. This CDR3 is 15 amino acids long. CDR1 DFQATT and CDR2 SNEGSKA come from the germline V gene (reference sequence). The CDR3 bases are TGCAGTGCTAGATCGGGGTCTAGCGGGATTGGGACCCAGTACTTC. Translation gives CSARSGSSGIGTQYF.

This clonotype was seen at least ten times. The chain couples TRBV7-3 to TRBJ2-5, with 8 positions matching TRBD2. Germline V gene data show CDR1 as SGHTA and CDR2 as FQGTGA. The CDR3 length is 13 residues. Trimming cost V 5 bases and J 3 bases; bases outside gene matches: 2. The CDR3: CASSRTSKETQYF. CDR3 in DNA: TGTGCCAGCAGCCGGACTAGCAAAGAGACCCAGTACTTC.

This clonotype was picked up many times. The V call is TRBV12-3 or TRBV12-4, the J call TRBJ1-5; the D gene is possibly TRBD1 (5 bases). V was shortened by 6 bases and J by 1 base, with 10 bases between the two germline ends. The CDR3 extends over 14 amino acids. CDR3 nucleotides: TGTGCCAGCAGGGGGACTAACAGCAATCAGCCCCAGCATTTT. Amino acids: CASRGTNSNQPQHF.

Comment on this clonotype: This sequence may be a read error, since a much larger clone differs from it by one base. This chain uses TRBV12-3 or TRBV12-4 with TRBJ1-1; no clear D gene. This CDR3 region has 12 residues. Trimming took off 7 bases at V and 5 bases at J, with 11 bases between the two ends. CDR3: CASTPDGTEAFF. Written as DNA, the CDR3 is TGTGCCAGCACACCGGACGGGACTGAAGCTTTCTTT.

The J gene is TRBJ1-1, the V gene TRBV5-1, with D unresolved. The CDR3 totals 14 residues. V gave up 3 bases and J gave up 0 bases, with 9 bases separating them. Looked up from germline, CDR1 is SGHRS and CDR2 is YFSETQ. The DNA of the CDR3 is TGCGCCAGCAGCTCGAGCGGCATGAACACTGAAGCTTTCTTT. Translation gives CASSSSGMNTEAFF.

This clonotype was seen many times. The chain joins TRBV9 to TRBJ1-2; 10 bases align to TRBD1. V was clipped by 3 bases and J by 2 bases; unmatched bases: 4. The CDR3 length is 15 residues. The V gene's germline CDR1 is SGDLS and CDR2 YYNGEE. The chain's CDR3 is CASSGPGQGNYGYTF. DNA of the CDR3: TGTGCCAGCAGCGGGCCGGGACAGGGGAACTATGGCTACACCTTC.

This clonotype was counted at least ten times. The chain couples TRBV2 to TRBJ1-5; D is unresolved. Germline CDR1 reads SNHLY; CDR2 reads FYNNEI. This CDR3 spans 14 amino acids. V was trimmed by 3 bases and J by 4 bases, leaving 10 bases between them. This CDR3 is CASSDPVGNQPQHF. The CDR3 DNA follows: TGTGCCAGCAGTGATCCGGTGGGGAATCAGCCCCAGCATTTT.

This clonotype came up many times. The genes are TRBV10-3 and TRBJ2-6, with D unresolved. From germline, CDR1 is ENHRY and CDR2 SYGVKD. V was shortened by 3 bases and J by 0 bases, with 9 bases between the two germline ends. The CDR3 is made up of 16 amino acids. The CDR3 region is CAISDPSHSGANVLTF. The CDR3 nucleotides read TGTGCCATCAGTGACCCCTCCCACTCTGGGGCCAACGTCCTGACTTTC.

As regards this clonotype: A much larger clone sits a single nucleotide away, making a read error possible. CDR3 DNA sequence: TGTGCCAGATCACCACAGGGGTTGGGTTCACCCCTCCACTTT. This translates into CARSPQGLGSPLHF. This sequence joins TRBV18 and TRBJ1-6; 7 positions match TRBD1. Germline CDR1 and CDR2: KGHSH and LQKENI. The CDR3 extends over 14 amino acids.

This clonotype was seen many times. CDR3 coding DNA: TGTGCCAGCAGTGAGGAGGCTAGCGGGGTAAATACGCAGTATTTT. Translation gives CASSEEASGVNTQYF. V gene TRBV2 combines with J gene TRBJ2-3, with 9 positions matching TRBD2. The V gene's germline CDR1 is SNHLY and CDR2 FYNNEI. The CDR3 length is 15 residues. The ends lost 3 bases at V and 7 bases at J; junction bases unmatched: 8. The full variable domain, in which reference TRBV2 and TRBJ2-3 provide the parts outside the CDR3, is EPEVTQTPSHQVTQMGQEVILRCVPISNHLYFYWYRQILGQKVEFLVSFYNNEISEKSEIFDDQFSVERPDGSNFTLKIRSTKLEDSAMYFCASSEEASGVNTQYFGPGTRLTVL.

This clonotype has a count of ten or more. V usage is TRBV10-1 and J usage is TRBJ2-1; TRBD1 or TRBD2 may be the D gene (5 bases each). From germline, CDR1 is WNHNN and CDR2 SYGVQD (reference sequence). V lost 0 bases and J 6 bases, leaving 9 bases between the germline ends. The CDR3 is made up of 14 amino acids. As DNA, the CDR3 is TGCGCCAGCAGTGAGTCCGTAGGGACCAATGAGCAGTTCTTC. This gives the protein CASSESVGTNEQFF.

The table lists this clonotype with many counts. The chain combines TRBV20-1 with TRBJ2-7; D not resolved. The CDR3 is 16 residues long. The ends were cut back, 3 bases at V and 3 bases at J, with 21 bases in the middle. Germline CDR1 and CDR2: DFQATT and SNEGSKA (reference sequence). The CDR3 nucleotides read TGCAGTGCTAGTGGAAGCGCCGGAGACGATCGCTACGAGCAGTACTTC. This translates into CSASGSAGDDRYEQYF.

This clonotype was counted many times. This chain uses TRBV7-9 with TRBJ2-1; no firm D call. CDR1 is SEHNR, CDR2 FQNEAQ, per germline (reference sequence). This CDR3 is built from 12 residues. The ends were cut back, 5 bases at V and 7 bases at J, with 9 bases in the middle. The DNA of the CDR3 is TGTGCCAGCAGCGCGGCTCTTAATGAGCAGTTCTTC. This codes for CASSAALNEQFF.

With respect to this clonotype: Since a much larger clone is just one base distant, this may be a read error. The chain uses TRBV7-9 and TRBJ2-7; 7 bases are shared with TRBD2. The CDR3 loop spans 15 amino acids. Germline V gene lookup returns CDR1 SEHNR and CDR2 FQNEAQ (reference sequence). The DNA for the CDR3 is TGTCCCAGCAGCTTATTCGCAGGGAGGGCCTACGAGCAGTACTTC. It codes for CPSSLFAGRAYEQYF.

This clonotype was counted at least ten times. The rearrangement joins TRBV4-1 to TRBJ2-3; TRBD1 aligns across 8 bases. After removal of 4 bases from V and 4 bases from J, the junction contained 16 bases not matched to a gene. This CDR3 spans 18 amino acids. The germline V gene encodes CDR1 MGHRA and CDR2 YSYEKL. In DNA form, the CDR3 reads TGCGCCAGCAGCCCCATGACAGGGGCCGATGGGTCTGCAGATACGCAGTATTTT. Protein product: CASSPMTGADGSADTQYF.

Ten or more counts support this clonotype. This chain joins TRBV7-9 and TRBJ2-7; TRBD2 matches 13 bases. V shed 5 bases, J shed 2 bases, and the junction held 3 bases outside the gene matches. The CDR3 runs to 15 residues. Germline V gene sequence: CDR1 SEHNR, CDR2 FQNEAQ (reference sequence). CDR3 DNA: TGTGCCAGCAGCACGGGACTAGCGGGGACCTACGAGCAGTACTTC. It encodes CASSTGLAGTYEQYF. The full variable domain, rest sourced from reference TRBV7-9 and TRBJ2-7, is DTGVSQNPRHKITKRGQNVTFRCDPISEHNRLYWYRQTLGQGPEFLTYFQNEAQLEKSRLLSDRFSAERPKGSFSTLEIQRTEQGDSAMYLCASSTGLAGTYEQYFGPGTRLTVT.

The rearrangement uses TRBV5-5 and TRBJ2-7; D is undetermined. CDR3 length equals 13 residues. Germline assignment: CDR1 SGHKS and CDR2 YYEKEE (reference sequence). Trimming cost V 1 base and J 3 bases, with 8 bases left between them. CDR3 nucleotides: TGTGCCAGCAGCTTGAGCGTTGTCTACGAGCAGTACTTC. It translates to CASSLSVVYEQYF.

V is TRBV20-1 and J is TRBJ2-1; possibly TRBD2 for D (5 bases). This CDR3 is 14 amino acids long. Germline lookup yields CDR1 DFQATT and CDR2 SNEGSKA (reference sequence). The V and J ends lost 0 bases and 9 bases respectively, with 15 bases between them. Here the CDR3 reads CSARDRLRAGEQFF. The CDR3 coding sequence is TGCAGTGCTAGAGATCGATTGAGGGCGGGTGAGCAGTTCTTC.

This clonotype was counted ten times or more. The J gene is TRBJ2-1, the V gene TRBV20-1; D is unclear. Germline V gene lookup returns CDR1 DFQATT and CDR2 SNEGSKA (reference sequence). The CDR3 sequence is 14 residues long. Trimming took 5 bases from V and 1 from J, leaving 12 bases between them. CDR3 in amino acids: CSASHGSSYNEQFF. In DNA, the CDR3 is TGCAGTGCTTCCCATGGGTCTTCCTACAATGAGCAGTTCTTC.

Comment on this clonotype: A clone one base away is much larger, so this may be a read error. The V gene is TRBV9, the J gene TRBJ2-7; weak D call: TRBD2 (6 bases). Trimming stripped 3 bases from V and 0 bases from J, with 10 bases between. Germline V CDR1 and CDR2: SGDLS, YYNGEE. This CDR3 has 14 amino acids. CDR3 residues: CASSDREPSYEQYF. CDR3 DNA: TGTGCCAGCAGCGACCGGGAGCCCTCCTACGAGCAGTACTTC.

This clonotype was seen repeatedly, ten times or more. The V call is TRBV5-1, the J call TRBJ2-7; 8 bases agree with TRBD2. The germline gives CDR1 SGHRS, CDR2 YFSETQ. Losses at the gene ends were 4 bases for V and 6 bases for J; bases not matched to a gene: 15. The CDR3 is made up of 16 amino acids. CDR3: CASSPVGSGRTGEQYF. The CDR3 DNA reads as TGCGCCAGCAGCCCTGTGGGAAGCGGGAGAACGGGCGAGCAGTACTTC.

This clonotype appeared a few times. The chain recombines TRBV4-2 with TRBJ1-1; 8 nucleotides agree with TRBD1. This CDR3 spans 13 amino acids. Germline V gene data show CDR1 as LGHNA and CDR2 as YNFKEQ. The junction had 3 bases not matched to a gene; V was cut back by 4 bases and J by 5 bases. Written as DNA, the CDR3 is TGTGCCAGCAGCCCGACAGGGGTAACTGAAGCTTTCTTT. This gives the protein CASSPTGVTEAFF.

This clonotype was counted ten times or more. The V and J genes are TRBV7-9 and TRBJ1-3; the D gene is possibly TRBD1 (5 bases). Germline-derived CDR1 and CDR2 are SEHNR and FQNEAQ (reference sequence). Trimming pared 5 bases from V and 2 bases from J, leaving 10 bases between. The length of the CDR3 is 14 residues. The CDR3 region has the DNA TGTGCCAGCAGCCCAGGACATACTGGAAACACCATATATTTT. Translated: CASSPGHTGNTIYF.

The chain's CDR3 is CATGPGTGGTDTQYF. CDR3 coding DNA: TGTGCCACCGGTCCCGGGACAGGGGGCACAGATACGCAGTATTTT. The chain joins TRBV6-6 to TRBJ2-3; 10 bases are a match to TRBD1. The CDR3 covers 15 residues. CDR1 and CDR2 (germline): MNHNY, SVGAGI (reference sequence). With V trimmed by 10 bases and J by 1 base, 8 bases remained unmatched.

This clonotype was recorded at least ten times. The chain links TRBV29-1 to TRBJ2-3; 7 positions match TRBD2. Germline CDR1 is SQVTM and CDR2 is ANQGSEA. The trim removed 7 bases at V and 10 bases at J, leaving 14 bases unmatched. The CDR3 contains 13 residues. This CDR3 is CSGGGQPGEPQYF. CDR3 coding DNA: TGCAGCGGGGGGGGTCAGCCCGGGGAACCGCAGTATTTT.

This clonotype has a count of ten or more. The J gene is TRBJ1-1, the V gene TRBV20-1; no clear D gene. With 3 bases removed from V and 0 bases from J, the gap between germline ends came to 11 bases. The CDR3 extends over 14 amino acids. Per the germline V gene, CDR1 is DFQATT and CDR2 is SNEGSKA (reference sequence). CDR3 coding DNA: TGCAGTGCTAGGAAGGGCAGCATGAACACTGAAGCTTTCTTT. Its translation is CSARKGSMNTEAFF.

This clonotype was observed many times. V usage is TRBV24-1 and J usage is TRBJ2-1, with no clear D. CDR1 and CDR2 from the germline V gene are KGHDR and SFDVKD. The CDR3 has 11 residues. V was shortened by 1 base and J by 10 bases, with 4 bases between the two germline ends. The CDR3 protein is CATSDLGEQFF. DNA of the CDR3: TGTGCCACCAGTGATTTAGGCGAGCAGTTCTTC.

This clonotype occurred many times. The V and J genes are TRBV20-1 and TRBJ2-5; D is undetermined. This CDR3 has 13 amino acids. The V gene lost 1 base and the J gene lost 1 base, with 7 bases spanning the gap. Germline-derived CDR1 and CDR2 are DFQATT and SNEGSKA (reference sequence). The CDR3 spells CSARGLAQETQYF. In DNA, the CDR3 is TGCAGTGCTAGAGGACTCGCCCAAGAGACCCAGTACTTC.